The 19 T cell receptor beta chains in this list originate from one sample, sequenced in a study of T cell repertoires in cytomegalovirus infection. Their cognate antigens are unknown. TCRdb re-analysed the reads in MiXCR, keeping a single row per CDR3 protein. The sample includes some 130,000 distinct CDR3 sequences, around 32% of them seen just once. The starting material was CD8+ T cells from cultured PBMCs, obtained from culture after CMV antigen stimulation. Receptors were obtained from a human donor in good health (CMV status not recorded). Some clones in this sample may be carry-over from other donors' samples.

This chain joins TRBV29-1 and TRBJ2-3; unclear D gene. Trimming left V 3 bases short and J 0 bases short, with 10 bases between. Germline CDR1 and CDR2: SQVTM and ANQGSEA. The CDR3 is 14 residues long. In DNA form, the CDR3 reads TGCAGCGTTGAGCTTGAGGAGAGCACAGATACGCAGTATTTT. Translating it yields CSVELEESTDTQYF.

The gene calls are TRBV7-9 and TRBJ2-3; D gene uncertain. Trimming removed 4 bases from V and 5 bases from J, with 4 bases in between. CDR1 SEHNR and CDR2 FQNEAQ come from the germline V gene (reference sequence). The CDR3 has 11 amino acids. The CDR3 DNA reads TGTGCCAGCAGCTCCCGAGATACGCAGTATTTT. Amino acids: CASSSRDTQYF.

This rearrangement joins TRBV6-6 to TRBJ1-5, with TRBD1 as a possible D gene (6 bases). In germline, CDR1 is MNHNY, CDR2 SVGAGI (reference sequence). V lost 10 bases, J lost 6 bases, and 13 bases lay in between. This CDR3 comprises 12 residues. The chain's CDR3 is CANTRGFQPQHF. CDR3 bases: TGTGCCAACACCAGGGGTTTTCAGCCCCAGCATTTT.

The chain carries TRBV4-1 and TRBJ1-1; D remains unclear. Germline V gene lookup returns CDR1 MGHRA and CDR2 YSYEKL. V was cut by 3 bases and J by 3 bases, with 11 bases left in between. This CDR3 region has 14 residues. CDR3 residues: CASSQGGFDTEAFF. The CDR3 DNA is TGCGCCAGCAGCCAGGGAGGGTTCGACACTGAAGCTTTCTTT.

The sample holds many counts of this clonotype. The V and J genes are TRBV7-8 and TRBJ1-5, with D perhaps matching TRBD1 (6 bases). The germline V gene encodes CDR1 SGHVS and CDR2 FQNEAQ. The CDR3 is made up of 17 amino acids. V lost 1 base and J 0 bases, leaving 13 bases between the germline ends. This chain's CDR3 is CASSLGQGPYSNQPQHF. CDR3 DNA sequence: TGTGCCAGCAGCTTAGGCCAGGGGCCTTATAGCAATCAGCCCCAGCATTTT.

This clonotype was seen a few times. J is TRBJ2-7 and V is TRBV27; 11 bases line up with TRBD1. CDR1 is MNHEY, CDR2 SMNVEV, per germline (reference sequence). The CDR3 contains 13 residues. After removal of 6 bases from V and 6 bases from J, the junction contained 4 bases not matched to a gene. DNA for the CDR3: TGTGCCAGCAGAATGGGGACAGGGGGCGAGCAGTACTTC. This codes for CASRMGTGGEQYF.

V usage is TRBV2 and J usage is TRBJ2-7; possibly TRBD2 for D (5 bases). The CDR3 spans 16 residues. Germline V gene sequence: CDR1 SNHLY, CDR2 FYNNEI. Trimming took off 2 bases at V and 0 bases at J, with 14 bases between the two ends. Here the CDR3 DNA reads TGTGCCAGCAGTGAAACCCCGAGGGCAAGCTCCTACGAGCAGTACTTC. This translates into CASSETPRASSYEQYF.

This clonotype was detected a few times. The gene calls are TRBV7-6 and TRBJ1-5; D is uncertain. The length of the CDR3 is 15 residues. CDR1 is SGHVS, CDR2 FNYEAQ, per germline. V lost 1 base and J lost 5, with 12 bases in between. The CDR3 spells CASSLEGGPYQPQHF. The CDR3 coding sequence is TGTGCCAGCAGCTTAGAGGGCGGACCCTATCAGCCCCAGCATTTT.

This clonotype was counted many times. The chain links TRBV7-9 to TRBJ2-1; D perhaps matches TRBD1 (5 bases). Germline CDR1 reads SEHNR; CDR2 reads FQNEAQ (reference sequence). The CDR3 is 15 amino acids. Trimming took 4 bases from V and 2 from J, leaving 12 bases between them. CDR3 loop: CASSYPRTTYNEQFF. The DNA for the CDR3 is TGTGCCAGCAGCTACCCGCGGACAACCTACAATGAGCAGTTCTTC.

This clonotype appeared many times. The V gene is TRBV10-3, the J gene TRBJ1-1; the D is unclear. V lost 5 bases to trimming and J lost 7 bases, with 8 bases between them. Germline values: CDR1 ENHRY, CDR2 SYGVKD. CDR3 length: 11 amino acids. The CDR3 nucleotides are TGTGCCATCAGTCAGGACCGTGAAGCTTTCTTT. This sequence encodes CAISQDREAFF.

This clonotype was detected many times. This sequence joins TRBV19 and TRBJ2-1; 9 bases map to TRBD2. V was pared by 7 bases and J by 7 bases, with 8 bases of the junction left unmatched. Germline CDR1 LNHDA, CDR2 SQIVND (reference sequence). This CDR3 spans 14 amino acids. This CDR3 is CASTWAGGLNEQFF. For the CDR3, the DNA is TGTGCCAGTACTTGGGCGGGGGGGCTGAATGAGCAGTTCTTC.

This clonotype appeared a few times. The chain is built from TRBV27 and TRBJ2-1; 7 nucleotides match TRBD1. The CDR3 runs 12 residues. Germline CDR1 is MNHEY and CDR2 is SMNVEV (reference sequence). V was pared by 8 bases and J by 7 bases, with 5 bases of the junction left unmatched. The CDR3 is CASGPGGNEQFF. CDR3 DNA: TGTGCCAGCGGGCCAGGGGGAAATGAGCAGTTCTTC.

V and J are TRBV4-1 and TRBJ2-2, with 7 bases that match TRBD1. Germline lookup yields CDR1 MGHRA and CDR2 YSYEKL. The junction had 6 bases not matched to a gene; V was cut back by 5 bases and J by 3 bases. The CDR3 is made up of 15 amino acids. Here the CDR3 DNA reads TGCGCCAGCAGCTTCTGGACAGGAGACACCGGGGAGCTGTTTTTT. Amino acids: CASSFWTGDTGELFF.

This clonotype was counted only a few times. The J gene is TRBJ2-7, the V gene TRBV5-1; 8 nucleotides line up with TRBD1. The germline V gene has CDR1 SGHRS and CDR2 YFSETQ. V lost 0 bases and J lost 1; bases outside the gene matches: 9. CDR3 length: 17 amino acids. The CDR3 spells CASSLDLTRTGSYEQYF. The CDR3 DNA reads TGCGCCAGCAGCTTGGACTTGACAAGGACAGGGTCCTACGAGCAGTACTTC.

J is TRBJ2-3 and V is TRBV5-4; 9 nucleotides line up with TRBD2. Germline CDR1 and CDR2: SGHNT and YYREEE (reference sequence). Unmatched junction bases numbered 9, after V lost 4 bases and J lost 3 bases. There are 16 residues in the CDR3. The CDR3 sequence: CASSPTPGLATDTQYF. CDR3 nucleotide sequence: TGTGCCAGCAGCCCAACACCGGGACTAGCTACAGATACGCAGTATTTT.

This clonotype appeared a few times. The chain has TRBV19 and TRBJ1-5, with TRBD1 as a possible D gene (5 bases). Trimming removed 7 bases from V and 3 bases from J, with 13 bases in between. The germline V gene encodes CDR1 LNHDA and CDR2 SQIVND (reference sequence). The CDR3 is 14 amino acids. Here the CDR3 DNA reads TGTGCCAGTACCACATCAGGGAACAATCAGCCCCAGCATTTT. Its translation is CASTTSGNNQPQHF.

The rearrangement joins TRBV12-3 or TRBV12-4 to TRBJ2-1; maybe TRBD1 (6 bases). Trimming shortened V by 6 bases and J by 9 bases, and 12 bases separated the two germline ends. There are 12 residues in the CDR3. CDR3 sequence: CASSLVGGEQFF. As DNA, the CDR3 is TGTGCCAGCAGCCTAGTAGGGGGTGAGCAGTTCTTC.

This clonotype turned up a few times. The J gene is TRBJ2-3, the V gene TRBV12-3 or TRBV12-4, with D perhaps TRBD1 (5 bases). V dropped 0 bases and J dropped 1 base, with 8 bases sitting between them. This CDR3 comprises 15 residues. The CDR3 region has the DNA TGTGCCAGCAGTTTAGCGGGGCCGGGCACAGATACGCAGTATTTT. Translating gives CASSLAGPGTDTQYF.

This rearrangement joins TRBV7-6 to TRBJ1-1; TRBD1 aligns across 9 bases. The CDR3 has 14 amino acids. V trimming: 3 bases; J trimming: 7 bases; junction bases outside the gene matches: 6. Looked up from germline, CDR1 is SGHVS and CDR2 is FNYEAQ. CDR3 nucleotides: TGTGCCAGCAGCTTCGGGACAGGGTCAGGTGAAGCTTTCTTT. It translates to CASSFGTGSGEAFF.